This T cell receptor (beta chain) came from a study of T cell responses to AZD1222 COVID-19 vaccine. The CDR3 sequence is 14 residues long. Trimming pared 3 bases from V and 4 bases from J, leaving 10 bases between. In germline, CDR1 is MNHEY, CDR2 SMNVEV (reference sequence). Clones were sequenced by immunoSEQ multiplex PCR, and TCRdb holds only the in-frame ones, with some missing. The top ten clones hold more than 4% of a sample with over 60,000 clones, roughly 91% of them seen once. Points from the study as a whole: Just six AZD1222 recipients were seropositive at baseline. Dominant CD4 TCR responses targeted spike regions 160-218 and 743-854. Spike-specific TCRs gained breadth and depth after people received two AZD1222 doses.

Of note for this clone: Its cognate antigen is unknown.

The sequenced sample was peripheral blood, obtained 28 days after the second dose of the MenACWY control vaccine. The receptor comes from an adult who received the MenACWY meningococcal vaccine as a control. The chain has TRBV27 and TRBJ1-3; possibly TRBD1 for D (5 bases). In nucleotides, the CDR3 is TGTGCCAGCAGTTTGGCGGGACCCGGAAACACCATATATTTT. This sequence encodes CASSLAGPGNTIYF.